This T cell receptor beta chain was recovered during a study of beta chain features in type 1 diabetes. Study findings and constraints: Significant though moderate, a shortening of TCRB CDR3s appeared in all four CD4+ subsets of Type 1 diabetes patients.

V was clipped by 5 bases and J by 7 bases, with 12 bases between them. The CDR3 spans 13 residues. The V gene's germline CDR1 is MDHEN and CDR2 SYDVKM. Stem cell-like memory, regulatory, central memory and naive CD4+ cells were sorted via CD45RO/CCR7/CD25/CD127/CD95/CD27. Once sorted, every population was more than 95% pure. About this clone: Its antigen is as yet unknown.

As every portion of the isolated RNA was reverse transcribed, the sequencing read expressed TCRB transcripts. Mean read depth for naive, central memory and regulatory T cell samples was about 3.6 million reads. Profiling relied on immunoSEQ multiplex PCR, and the TCRdb table lists in-frame clones only, not all of them. The data hold approximately 240,000 clones, with 16% observed a single time. This TCR was sampled from a man aged 30 to 39 with type 1 diabetes. V usage is TRBV28 and J usage is TRBJ2-1; possibly TRBD2 for D (5 bases). The sequencing input was naive CD4+ T cells from blood. The CDR3 protein is CASSPPGRNEQFF. The CDR3 DNA sequence: TGTGCCAGCAGTCCTCCGGGGAGAAATGAGCAGTTCTTC.